This T cell receptor beta chain was identified in a study of blood T cells in healthy people across ages. Total RNA, at least 5.5 micrograms per sample, was extracted from PBMCs. This clonotype was seen more than once but under ten times. Its target is unknown. The CDR3 sequence is 14 residues long. The ends lost 8 bases at V and 0 bases at J; junction bases unmatched: 4. Looked up from germline, CDR1 is MNHNS and CDR2 is SASEGT. Sample-barcoded 5' priming and a J-beta primer mix drove a second PCR of 7 to 11 cycles. Each CDR3 protein is one row after TCRdb ran MiXCR on the 5' RACE reads. The sample has about 2 million distinct CDR3 sequences; 40% to 55% are singletons. Broader study findings: Compared with aged donors, long-lived donors showed fewer expanded clones, suggesting selection. Older age went with lower TCR beta diversity per million T cells, in a roughly linear way.

The source material was blood. The V call is TRBV6-1, the J call TRBJ2-5, with 9 positions matching TRBD2. The receptor was isolated from a woman in her 40s in good health. This CDR3 reads CASGAGGHQETQYF. As DNA, the CDR3 is TGTGCCAGCGGAGCGGGGGGCCACCAAGAGACCCAGTACTTC.